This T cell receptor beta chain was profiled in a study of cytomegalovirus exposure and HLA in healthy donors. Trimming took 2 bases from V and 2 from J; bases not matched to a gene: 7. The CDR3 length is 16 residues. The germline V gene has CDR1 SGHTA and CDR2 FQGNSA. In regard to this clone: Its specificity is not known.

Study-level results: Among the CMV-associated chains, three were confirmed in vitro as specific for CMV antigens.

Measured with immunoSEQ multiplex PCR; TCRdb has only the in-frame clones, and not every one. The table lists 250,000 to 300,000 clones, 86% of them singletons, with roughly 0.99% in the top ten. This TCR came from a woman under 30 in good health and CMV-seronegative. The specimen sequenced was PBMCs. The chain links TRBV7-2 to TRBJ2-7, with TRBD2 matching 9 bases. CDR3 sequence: CASSLLGASGTYEQYF. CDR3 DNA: TGTGCCAGCAGCTTATTGGGGGCTAGCGGGACCTACGAGCAGTACTTC. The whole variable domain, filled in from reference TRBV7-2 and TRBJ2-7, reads GAGVSQSPSNKVTEKGKDVELRCDPISGHTALYWYRQSLGQGLEFLIYFQGNSAPDKSGLPSDRFSAERTGGSVSTLTIQRTQQEDSAVYLCASSLLGASGTYEQYFGPGTRLTVT.